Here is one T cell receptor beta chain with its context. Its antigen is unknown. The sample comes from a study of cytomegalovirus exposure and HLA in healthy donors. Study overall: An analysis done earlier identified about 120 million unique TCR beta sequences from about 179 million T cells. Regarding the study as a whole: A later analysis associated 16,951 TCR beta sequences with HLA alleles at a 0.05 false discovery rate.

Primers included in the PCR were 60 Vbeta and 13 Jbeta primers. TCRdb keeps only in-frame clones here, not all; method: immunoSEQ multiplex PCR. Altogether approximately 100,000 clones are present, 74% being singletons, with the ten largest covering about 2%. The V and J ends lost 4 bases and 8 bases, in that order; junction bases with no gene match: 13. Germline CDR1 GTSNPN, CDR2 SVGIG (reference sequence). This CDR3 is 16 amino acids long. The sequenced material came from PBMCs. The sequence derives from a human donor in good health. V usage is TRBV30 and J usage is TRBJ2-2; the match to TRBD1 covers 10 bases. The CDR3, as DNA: TGTGCCTGGAAGATCCAGGGACAGGGGCTACCGGGGGAGCTGTTTTTT. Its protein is CAWKIQGQGLPGELFF.